What follows are 7 T cell receptor beta chains derived from one specimen sequenced in a study of T cells after somatic rescue of genetic block (dated by TCRdb to about 2020). Libraries came from the immunoSEQ multiplex PCR assay. Drawn from immuneACCESS, this table holds only the in-frame rearrangements with V and J called that TCRdb kept. Clones are partly lost; checked studies trace under half to an unresolved V gene and leave the rest unexplained. This sample gives 70,000 or so clones in total; 92% of them show up just once. Under 4% of the sample belongs to the ten largest clones. The specimen sequenced was peripheral blood mononuclear cells (PBMCs). These receptors were taken from a man between 40 and 49 years old.

The V and J genes are TRBV9 and TRBJ2-3; 9 bases fit TRBD2. The trim removed 0 bases at V and 3 bases at J, leaving 5 bases unmatched. CDR1 SGDLS and CDR2 YYNGEE come from the germline V gene. This CDR3 has 16 amino acids. DNA for the CDR3: TGTGCCAGCAGCGTAGCATCGCTAGCGGGGACAGATACGCAGTATTTT. Protein sequence: CASSVASLAGTDTQYF.

V is TRBV12-5 and J is TRBJ2-3, with D maybe TRBD1 (5 bases). The CDR3 is 14 residues long. With 4 bases removed from V and 6 bases from J, the gap between germline ends came to 14 bases. Germline V gene sequence: CDR1 LGHNT, CDR2 FRNRAP. CDR3 bases: TGTGCTAGTGGTTGGGGAACAGGAATCGATACGCAGTATTTT. Its protein is CASGWGTGIDTQYF.

The rearrangement joins TRBV2 to TRBJ2-4; D remains ambiguous. Germline loops: CDR1 SNHLY, CDR2 FYNNEI. The length of the CDR3 is 12 residues. Deletions cut 6 bases from V and 5 bases from J, with 8 bases between. The CDR3, as DNA: TGTGCCAGCAGGTACGGGCAAAACATTCAGTACTTC. Translated: CASRYGQNIQYF. Complete variable domain (other parts from reference TRBV2 and TRBJ2-4): EPEVTQTPSHQVTQMGQEVILRCVPISNHLYFYWYRQILGQKVEFLVSFYNNEISEKSEIFDDQFSVERPDGSNFTLKIRSTKLEDSAMYFCASRYGQNIQYFGAGTRLSVL.

This chain links TRBV5-1 with TRBJ2-7; no definite D call. V lost 0 bases to trimming and J lost 2 bases, with 9 bases between them. Per the germline V gene, CDR1 is SGHRS and CDR2 is YFSETQ. CDR3 length: 14 residues. The CDR3 DNA follows: TGCGCCAGCAGCTTGGGTCAAAACGCCTACGAGCAGTACTTC. This encodes CASSLGQNAYEQYF.

The J gene is TRBJ1-3, the V gene TRBV9; no reliable D call. CDR3 length: 13 amino acids. V was trimmed by 4 bases and J by 4 bases, leaving 9 bases between them. Germline CDR1 reads SGDLS; CDR2 reads YYNGEE. The CDR3 here is CASSQFGGNTIYF. CDR3 nucleotides: TGTGCCAGCAGCCAGTTTGGAGGAAACACCATATATTTT.

CDR3 sequence: CASKDSNIDYEQYF. The CDR3 nucleotides are TGTGCCAGTAAAGATTCGAACATTGACTACGAGCAGTACTTC. The V call is TRBV19, the J call TRBJ2-7; no clear D gene. The CDR3 consists of 14 residues. V lost 7 bases and J lost 3, with 16 bases in between. The germline gives CDR1 LNHDA, CDR2 SQIVND (reference sequence).

CDR3 sequence: CASSPGTRQETQYF. The CDR3 DNA is TGTGCCAGCAGCCCAGGGACCCGCCAAGAGACCCAGTACTTC. The genes are TRBV4-2 and TRBJ2-5, with D perhaps matching TRBD1 or TRBD2 (5 bases each). The V end was cut by 4 bases, the J end by 1 base, with 10 bases between. This CDR3 is built from 14 residues. The germline gives CDR1 LGHNA, CDR2 YNFKEQ.